The clone carrying this T cell receptor beta chain was counted only a few times. The entry originates in a study of T-cell memory formation after mild COVID-19. Via MiXCR, TCRdb re-called the 5' RACE reads, giving one row per CDR3 protein. The sample contains about 90,000 distinct CDR3 sequences, about 13% of which appear only once. Sequenced input: PBMCs or a T cell subset sorted from them (not recorded which). This TCR was sampled from an adult woman who had mild COVID-19 (a few samples of this study predate the infection). Cell type and time point are not known.

CDR3 in amino acids: CASTRTLGSYNEQFF. DNA of the CDR3: TGTGCCAGTACCAGAACCTTGGGGTCCTACAATGAGCAGTTCTTC. The chain uses TRBV19 and TRBJ2-1; D not resolved. V was cut by 7 bases and J by 1 base, with 14 bases left in between. Germline CDR1 and CDR2: LNHDA and SQIVND (reference sequence). The CDR3 has 15 amino acids.